A single sample gave rise to the 12 T cell receptor beta chains below, sequenced in a study of identifying expanded T cells in peripheral blood. Clones were sequenced by immunoSEQ multiplex PCR, and TCRdb holds only the in-frame ones, with some missing. The sample consists of under 100,000 clones, 70% to 90% of them appearing once. Sequenced: blood. Source of these receptors: a person between 18 and 75 years old in good health.

The V gene is TRBV18, the J gene TRBJ2-7; D gene uncertain. The germline V and J ends were trimmed by 4 bases and 3 bases, with 7 bases remaining between them. From germline, CDR1 is KGHSH and CDR2 LQKENI. The CDR3 runs 12 residues. The DNA of the CDR3 is TGTGCCAGCTCACTCATTAACTACGAGCAGTACTTC. Protein: CASSLINYEQYF.

CDR3 sequence: CASSLPGANVLTF. The CDR3 nucleotides read TGTGCCAGCAGCCTACCTGGGGCCAACGTCCTGACTTTC. This rearrangement joins TRBV6-5 to TRBJ2-6, with unresolved D. The germline V and J ends were trimmed by 6 bases and 2 bases, with 5 bases remaining between them. Germline V CDR1 and CDR2: MNHEY, SVGAGI. The CDR3 runs 13 residues.

This chain joins TRBV7-9 and TRBJ1-2; D possibly corresponds to TRBD1 (6 bases). V gave up 4 bases and J gave up 8 bases, with 23 bases separating them. The CDR3 spans 16 residues. Germline assignment: CDR1 SEHNR and CDR2 FQNEAQ (reference sequence). The CDR3 loop is CASSSTTNRVLWGYTF. CDR3 nucleotide sequence: TGTGCCAGCAGCTCAACCACAAACAGGGTTCTATGGGGCTACACCTTC.

This chain uses TRBV29-1 with TRBJ2-7; D might be TRBD1 (6 bases). V lost 5 bases and J 0 bases, leaving 8 bases between the germline ends. Per the germline V gene, CDR1 is SQVTM and CDR2 is ANQGSEA. The CDR3 length is 12 residues. As DNA, the CDR3 is TGCAGCGTTCAGGGGAGCTCCTACGAGCAGTACTTC. Translated, it gives CSVQGSSYEQYF.

The chain joins TRBV30 to TRBJ1-5; 7 positions match TRBD1. The germline V gene encodes CDR1 GTSNPN and CDR2 SVGIG (reference sequence). The CDR3 is 14 amino acids. The trim removed 5 bases at V and 1 base at J, leaving 5 bases unmatched. CDR3 protein: CAWAGQLSNQPQHF. DNA of the CDR3: TGTGCCTGGGCGGGACAGTTGAGCAATCAGCCCCAGCATTTT.

The gene calls are TRBV4-3 and TRBJ2-5; D might be TRBD1 or TRBD2, each matching 5 bases. Per the germline V gene, CDR1 is LGHNA and CDR2 is YSLEER. CDR3 size: 16 residues. V was cut by 1 base and J by 4 bases, with 16 bases left in between. As DNA, the CDR3 is TGCGCCAGCAGCCAAGTAGGGGCCGATGGGAGAGAGACCCAGTACTTC. Translating gives CASSQVGADGRETQYF.

The rearrangement uses TRBV7-2 and TRBJ2-5; D unresolved. The CDR3 is 11 amino acids. Germline loops: CDR1 SGHTA, CDR2 FQGNSA. The V gene lost 4 bases and the J gene lost 4 bases, with 4 bases spanning the gap. The DNA for the CDR3 is TGTGCCAGCAGCTATCGAGAGACCCAGTACTTC. Translated, it gives CASSYRETQYF.

J is TRBJ2-2 and V is TRBV28, with TRBD1 matching over 7 bases. There are 13 residues in the CDR3. The V segment lost 5 bases and the J segment 6 bases; nucleotides outside the gene matches: 3. Germline V gene sequence: CDR1 MDHEN, CDR2 SYDVKM. CDR3 region: CASSDRVPGELFF. The CDR3 DNA follows: TGTGCCAGCAGTGACAGGGTTCCCGGGGAGCTGTTTTTT.

The rearrangement joins TRBV6-5 to TRBJ2-5; no definite D call. This CDR3 region has 15 residues. Germline CDR1 reads MNHEY; CDR2 reads SVGAGI. Trimming stripped 0 bases from V and 2 bases from J, with 10 bases between. This CDR3 reads CASSYSSDHQETQYF. DNA of the CDR3: TGTGCCAGCAGTTACTCGTCTGACCATCAAGAGACCCAGTACTTC.

This clone occurred once. The chain recombines TRBV4-1 with TRBJ1-4; D ambiguous. The CDR3 runs to 16 residues. Germline CDR1 is MGHRA and CDR2 is YSYEKL. Trimming cost V 1 base and J 5 bases, with 14 bases left between them. The CDR3 is CASSQVGSSPNEKLFF. The CDR3 nucleotides read TGCGCCAGCAGCCAAGTTGGTAGCAGCCCAAATGAAAAACTGTTTTTT.

The chain joins TRBV11-2 to TRBJ2-2; TRBD1 is a possible D gene (5 bases). Trimming removed 5 bases from V and 0 bases from J, with 10 bases in between. Looked up from germline, CDR1 is SGHAT and CDR2 is FQNNGV. The CDR3 totals 15 residues. CDR3 in amino acids: CASSTRQTNTGELFF. CDR3 coding DNA: TGTGCCAGCAGCACCCGACAGACGAACACCGGGGAGCTGTTTTTT.

V gene TRBV7-2 combines with J gene TRBJ1-4; D remains ambiguous. In germline, CDR1 is SGHTA, CDR2 FQGNSA. Trimming cost V 1 base and J 3 bases, with 9 bases left between them. The CDR3 spans 15 residues. CDR3 region: CASSLVGSPNEKLFF. For the CDR3, the DNA is TGTGCCAGCAGCTTAGTAGGAAGCCCTAATGAAAAACTGTTTTTT.